This T cell receptor beta chain was retrieved from a study of T cell repertoires in aging, cancer and after chemotherapy. Study-wide background: Repeat sampling of healthy donors over several months to years showed clear clonal overlap. Regarding the study as a whole: In cancer patients, declining TCR diversity with age involved lost richness and lost evenness.

Amplification of TCR beta used genomic DNA extracted from peripheral blood. The CDR3 consists of 15 residues. V was shortened by 3 bases and J by 6 bases, with 15 bases between the two germline ends. Germline V gene data show CDR1 as MDHEN and CDR2 as SYDVKM. Multiplex touch-down PCR with TRB-A/B primers amplified rearranged V-D-J TRB sequences. Via MiXCR, TCRdb re-called the multiplex PCR reads, giving one row per CDR3 protein. Seen here are about 11,000 distinct CDR3 sequences, around 40% observed once, and the top ten hold approximately 7%. This clonotype is a singleton in its sample. Antigen specificity is unknown.

The TCR was taken from a human donor in good health. The chain carries TRBV28 and TRBJ1-5; D is unresolved. Material for sequencing was blood. The CDR3 nucleotides are TGTGCCAGCAGTTTGAGCGGACTACGGGCTCAGCCCCAGCATTTT. Translated: CASSLSGLRAQPQHF.